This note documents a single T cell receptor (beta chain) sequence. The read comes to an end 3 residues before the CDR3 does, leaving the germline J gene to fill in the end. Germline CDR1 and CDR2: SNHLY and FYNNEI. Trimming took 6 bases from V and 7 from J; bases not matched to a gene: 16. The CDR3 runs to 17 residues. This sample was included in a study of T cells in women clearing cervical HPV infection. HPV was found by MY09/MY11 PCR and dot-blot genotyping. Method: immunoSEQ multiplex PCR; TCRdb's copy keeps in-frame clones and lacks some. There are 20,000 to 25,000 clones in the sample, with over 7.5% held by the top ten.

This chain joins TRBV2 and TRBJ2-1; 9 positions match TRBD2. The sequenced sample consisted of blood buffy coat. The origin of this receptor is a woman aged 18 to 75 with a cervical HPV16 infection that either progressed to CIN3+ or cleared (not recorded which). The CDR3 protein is CASSPGAGGVLRNEQFF. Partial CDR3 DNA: TGTGCCAGCAGCCCAGGAGCGGGGGGAGTGTTAAGAAATGAG.